What follows are 8 T cell receptor beta chains derived from one specimen sequenced in a study of T cell responses to AZD1222 COVID-19 vaccine. The repertoire was sequenced with immunoSEQ multiplex PCR; TCRdb's copy has only in-frame clones and lacks some. Seen here are some 150,000 clones, around nine tenths observed once, and the top ten hold approximately 1.5%. The sequencing here drew on peripheral blood, taken 28 days after the second AZD1222 dose. These receptors all come from an adult who received the AZD1222 COVID-19 vaccine.

This chain uses TRBV6-6 with TRBJ2-5; 10 nucleotides align to TRBD2. The CDR3 contains 18 residues. Germline values: CDR1 MNHNY, CDR2 SVGAGI (reference sequence). With 5 bases clipped from V and 5 bases from J, the junction kept 17 bases outside the gene matches. The CDR3 bases are TGTGCCAGCAGTGGATCCCTAAGTACAGCGGGAGGGTTGGAGACCCAGTACTTC. Translated: CASSGSLSTAGGLETQYF.

The chain recombines TRBV12-3 or TRBV12-4 with TRBJ1-6; 10 nucleotides match TRBD1. This CDR3 has 13 amino acids. V shed 6 bases and J 9 bases; nucleotides not matched to a gene: 2. CDR3 sequence: CASRGTGVSPLHF. The CDR3, as DNA: TGTGCCAGCAGAGGGACAGGGGTTTCACCCCTCCACTTT.

The chain has TRBV7-9 and TRBJ1-3; TRBD1 might be the D (5 bases). The germline V gene has CDR1 SEHNR and CDR2 FQNEAQ (reference sequence). The CDR3 sequence is 16 residues long. Trimming cost V 2 bases and J 0 bases, with 11 bases left between them. CDR3 in DNA: TGTGCCAGCAGCTTAAACCAGGGCCGCTCTGGAAACACCATATATTTT. It is translated as CASSLNQGRSGNTIYF.

The V and J genes are TRBV2 and TRBJ1-1; D is uncertain. Germline CDR1 is SNHLY and CDR2 is FYNNEI. The CDR3 totals 11 residues. Trimming removed 3 bases at V and 8 bases at J, with 7 bases between. CDR3 in DNA: TGTGCCAGCAGTGAGCGGGCCGAAGCTTTCTTT. This gives the protein CASSERAEAFF.

The CDR3 DNA reads TGTGCCAGCAGCCCCTTGGAGAGAGAAAAACTGTTTTTT. Residues: CASSPLEREKLFF. This rearrangement joins TRBV2 to TRBJ1-4; no definite D call. The CDR3 length is 13 residues. Germline V lookup: CDR1 SNHLY, CDR2 FYNNEI. Trimming took 6 bases from V and 8 from J, leaving 13 bases between them.

The gene calls are TRBV27 and TRBJ1-2; D unclear. In germline, CDR1 is MNHEY, CDR2 SMNVEV (reference sequence). The V end was cut by 5 bases, the J end by 4 bases, with 8 bases between. This CDR3 is 12 amino acids long. CDR3 coding DNA: TGTGCCAGCAGTAATGAGCCCTATGGCTACACCTTC. It is translated as CASSNEPYGYTF.

The chain uses TRBV27 and TRBJ2-7; the match to TRBD2 covers 7 bases. This CDR3 spans 14 amino acids. Germline trimming cut 6 bases from V and 1 base from J; bases unmatched to any gene: 6. Germline V lookup: CDR1 MNHEY, CDR2 SMNVEV (reference sequence). The CDR3 region is CASRAPGGSYEQYF. Here the CDR3 DNA reads TGTGCCAGCAGGGCCCCCGGGGGGTCCTACGAGCAGTACTTC.

This clone was detected only once. The chain carries TRBV7-9 and TRBJ1-2; no clear D. CDR1 is SEHNR, CDR2 FQNEAQ, per germline (reference sequence). V lost 4 bases and J lost 0, with 18 bases in between. CDR3 length: 17 residues. Here the CDR3 reads CASSSRRVGMTNYGYTF. As DNA, the CDR3 is TGTGCCAGCAGCTCCCGAAGGGTTGGTATGACTAACTATGGCTACACCTTC. The full variable domain, with the rest looked up from reference TRBV7-9 and TRBJ1-2, is DTGVSQNPRHKITKRGQNVTFRCDPISEHNRLYWYRQTLGQGPEFLTYFQNEAQLEKSRLLSDRFSAERPKGSFSTLEIQRTEQGDSAMYLCASSSRRVGMTNYGYTFGSGTRLTVV.